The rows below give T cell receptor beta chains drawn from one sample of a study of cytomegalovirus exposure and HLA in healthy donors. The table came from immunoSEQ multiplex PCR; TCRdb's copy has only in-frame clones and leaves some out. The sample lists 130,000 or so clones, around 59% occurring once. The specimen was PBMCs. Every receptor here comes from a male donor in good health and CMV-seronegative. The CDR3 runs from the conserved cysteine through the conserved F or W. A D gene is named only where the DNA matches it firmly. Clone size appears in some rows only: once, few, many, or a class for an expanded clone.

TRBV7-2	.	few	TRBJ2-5	TGTGCCAGCAGCCGAAAGACAGGACCCCTCCAAGAGACCCAGTACTTC	CASSRKTGPLQETQYF
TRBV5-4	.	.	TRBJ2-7	TGTGCCAGCAGCTTCACCACCCAGGTCCCCTACGAGCAGTACTTC	CASSFTTQVPYEQYF
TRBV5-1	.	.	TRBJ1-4	TGCGCCAGCAGCCTGGGGGCAAGAAATGAAAAACTGTTTTTT	CASSLGARNEKLFF
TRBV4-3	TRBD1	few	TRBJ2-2	TGCGCCAGCAGCTCCCGACAGGGACGAACCGGGGAGCTGTTTTTT	CASSSRQGRTGELFF
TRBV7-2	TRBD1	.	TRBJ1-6	TGTGCCAGCAGCTTAGGACAGGGGCTGGAGTCACCCCTCCACTTT	CASSLGQGLESPLHF
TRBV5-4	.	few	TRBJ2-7	TGTGCCAGCAGCTTTAGTCGCGCAACCGAGCAGTACTTC	CASSFSRATEQYF
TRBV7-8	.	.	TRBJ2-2	TGTGCCAGCAGCGCCAGGGCGTTAGGCGGGGAGCTGTTTTTT	CASSARALGGELFF
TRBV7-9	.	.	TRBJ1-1	TGTGCCAGCAGCCTAATGGGGCAGAACACTGAAGCTTTCTTT	CASSLMGQNTEAFF
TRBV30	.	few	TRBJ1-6	TGTGCCTGGAGTGTACGAGAAAATTCACCCCTCCACTTT	CAWSVRENSPLHF
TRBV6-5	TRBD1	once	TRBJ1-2	TGTGCCAGCAGTCCTGACAGGGGGAGTGGCTACACCTTC	CASSPDRGSGYTF
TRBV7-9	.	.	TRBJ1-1	TGTGCCAGCAGCAGGGCGGGTTGGACTGAAGCTTTCTTT	CASSRAGWTEAFF
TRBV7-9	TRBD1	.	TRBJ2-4	TGTGCCAGCAGATCCGGGACAGCCGGCAACATTCAGTACTTC	CASRSGTAGNIQYF
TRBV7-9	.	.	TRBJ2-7	TGTTCCAGCAGCTTAGACCTTAATGGGCAGGGGAACTACGAGCAGTACTTC	CSSSLDLNGQGNYEQYF
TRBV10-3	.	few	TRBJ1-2	TGTGCCATCAGCGCGGACAGCTATGGCTACACCTTC	CAISADSYGYTF
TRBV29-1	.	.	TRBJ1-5	TGCAGCGTTGGCGAAAATAGCAATCAGCCCCAGCATTTT	CSVGENSNQPQHF
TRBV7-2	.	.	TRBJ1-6	TGTGCCAGCAGCCGAGTAGCCCGGAATTCACCCCTCCACTTT	CASSRVARNSPLHF
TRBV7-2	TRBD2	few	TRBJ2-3	TGTGCCAGCAGCGATACTAGCGGGGGCCGCACAGATACGCAGTATTTT	CASSDTSGGRTDTQYF
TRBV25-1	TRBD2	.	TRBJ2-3	TGTGCCAGCAGTGAAGTGTCTAGCGGGGGGGCCGCAGATACGCAGTATTTT	CASSEVSSGGAADTQYF
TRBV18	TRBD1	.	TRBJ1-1	TGTGCCAGCTCACCCGGACAGGGGGGCACTGAAGCTTTCTTT	CASSPGQGGTEAFF
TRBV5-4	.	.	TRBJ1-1	TGTGCCAGCAGCTTGGCAGGGGTGGGCACTGAAGCTTTCTTT	CASSLAGVGTEAFF
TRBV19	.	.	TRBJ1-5	TGTGCCAGTAGTATAGTAGACAGTAGTTTATCTCAGCCCCAGCATTTT	CASSIVDSSLSQPQHF
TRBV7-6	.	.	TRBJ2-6	TGTGCCAGCGGGCCGCTGGGGGCCAACGTCCTGACTTTC	CASGPLGANVLTF
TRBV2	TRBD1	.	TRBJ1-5	TGTGCCAGCAGAACGACAGGGGGCAATCAGCCCCAGCATTTT	CASRTTGGNQPQHF
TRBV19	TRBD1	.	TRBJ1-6	TGTGCCAGTAGTATATCTGCAAGCGGACAGGTTAATTCACCCCTCCACTTT	CASSISASGQVNSPLHF
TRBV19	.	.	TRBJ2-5	TGTGCCAGTAGTATGGCCAGGGGGTGGGGACTCCCGAAGGAGACCCAGTACTTC	CASSMARGWGLPKETQYF
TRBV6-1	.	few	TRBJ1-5	TGTGCCAGCAGTGAAGTGGCGGGGGACGGGTGGCAGCCCCAGCATTTT	CASSEVAGDGWQPQHF
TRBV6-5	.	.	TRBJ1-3	TGTGCCAGCAGTTACCCAGGGGCTGGAAACACCATATATTTT	CASSYPGAGNTIYF
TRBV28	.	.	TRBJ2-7	TGTGCCAGCAGTTCTCCACAGGTGGACGGCGAGCAGTACTTC	CASSSPQVDGEQYF
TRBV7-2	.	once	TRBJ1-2	TGTGCCAGCAGCTCAAGGACAGCGAACTATGGCTACACCTTC	CASSSRTANYGYTF
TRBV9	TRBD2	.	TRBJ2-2	TGTGCCAGCAGTCCGGCGGGGGGGAACACCGGGGAGCTGTTTTTT	CASSPAGGNTGELFF
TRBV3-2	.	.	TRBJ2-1	TGTGCCAGCAGCCAAATCTTAATCTTC	CASSQILIF
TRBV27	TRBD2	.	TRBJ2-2	TGTGCCAGCAGTGTACAGACTAGCTTCACCGGGGAGCTGTTTTTT	CASSVQTSFTGELFF
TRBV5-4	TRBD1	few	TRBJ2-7	TGTGCCAGCAGTCGCCGGGACAGTCACTACGAGCAGTACTTC	CASSRRDSHYEQYF
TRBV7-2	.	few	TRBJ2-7	TGTGCCAGCAGCCCCCCCGGGATCTCGCAGTACTTC	CASSPPGISQYF
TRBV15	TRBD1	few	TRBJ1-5	TGTGCCACCAGCAGCGACAGGGGGCTCGGTCAGCCCCAGCATTTT	CATSSDRGLGQPQHF
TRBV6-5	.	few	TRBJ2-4	TGTGCCAGCAGTTTGTCACTAGCCAAAAACATTCAGTACTTC	CASSLSLAKNIQYF
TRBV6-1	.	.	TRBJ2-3	TGTGCCAGCAGTGACGTATCGGGAAGCGGAGATACGCAGTATTTT	CASSDVSGSGDTQYF
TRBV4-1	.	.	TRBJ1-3	TGCGCCAGCAGCCCACAGGGTTCAGCCGGAAACACCATATATTTT	CASSPQGSAGNTIYF
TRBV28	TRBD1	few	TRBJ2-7	TGTGCCAGCAGTTTATGGGGGACAGCATCCTACGAGCAGTACTTC	CASSLWGTASYEQYF
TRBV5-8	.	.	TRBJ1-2	TGTGCCAGCAGCTTGGGCGGCGGGCCTCGTGGGGGCCGCTACACCTTC	CASSLGGGPRGGRYTF
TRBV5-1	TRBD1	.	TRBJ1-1	TGCGCCAGCAGCGAGGACAGGGTGGACACTGAAGCTTTCTTT	CASSEDRVDTEAFF
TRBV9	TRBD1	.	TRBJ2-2	TGTGCCAGCAGCGTAGGGACAGGGGGCTCCCCCGCGAACACCGGGGAGCTGTTTTTT	CASSVGTGGSPANTGELFF
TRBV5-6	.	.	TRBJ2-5	TGTGCCAGCAGCTTGACATCGGGCTCAGGAGGAGAGACCCAGTACTTC	CASSLTSGSGGETQYF
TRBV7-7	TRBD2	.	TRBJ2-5	TGTGCCAGCAGCGCGGGACTAGCGGGGGAGGGAGAGACCCAGTACTTC	CASSAGLAGEGETQYF
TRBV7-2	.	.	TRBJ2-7	TGTGCCAGCAGCTTCGGGGTCTCCTACGAGCAGTACTTC	CASSFGVSYEQYF
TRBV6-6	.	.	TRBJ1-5	TGTGCCAGCAGTTACTCGAGACACTTTAGCAATCAGCCCCAGCATTTT	CASSYSRHFSNQPQHF
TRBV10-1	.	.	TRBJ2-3	TGCGCCAGCACCGGGACTAGCACAGATACGCAGTATTTT	CASTGTSTDTQYF
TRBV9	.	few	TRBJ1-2	TGTGCCAGCAGCGGTAGTTCTTGGACAGTTAACTATGGCTACACCTTC	CASSGSSWTVNYGYTF
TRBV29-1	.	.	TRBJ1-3	TGCAGCGTTGAATATCCGGGAGACACCATATATTTT	CSVEYPGDTIYF
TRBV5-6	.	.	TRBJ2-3	TGTGCCAGCAGCTTGGATGGGACAACGACCATTTCCACAGATACGCAGTATTTT	CASSLDGTTTISTDTQYF
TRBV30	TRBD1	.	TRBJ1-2	TGTGCCTGGAGTTGGCGGGACAGGGTGGCGATTGGCTACACCTTC	CAWSWRDRVAIGYTF
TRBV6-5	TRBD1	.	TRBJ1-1	TGTGCCAGCAGTCCCACCCAGACAGGGAGGGAAGCTTTCTTT	CASSPTQTGREAFF
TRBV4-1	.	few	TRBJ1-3	TGCGCCAGCAGCCTTCTCAGCTCTGGAAACACCATATATTTT	CASSLLSSGNTIYF
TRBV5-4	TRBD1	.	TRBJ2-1	TGTGCCAGCAGCCCCGACAGGGGAGTGTACAATGAGCAGTTCTTC	CASSPDRGVYNEQFF
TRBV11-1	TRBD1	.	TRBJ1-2	TGTGCCAGCAGCCCCGGGACAGGGGGAGGCTACACCTTC	CASSPGTGGGYTF